The table lists the clone carrying this T cell receptor (beta chain) with many counts. The data originate from a study of CD8+CD57+ T cells in acquired aplastic anemia. Looked up from germline, CDR1 is LNHNV and CDR2 is YYDKDF (reference sequence). V was pared by 2 bases and J by 6 bases, with 12 bases of the junction left unmatched. The CDR3 length is 18 residues. Using genomic DNA as the template, TCR beta VDJ and CDR3 profiling was carried out. One entry per CDR3 protein, called by TCRdb with MiXCR from the reads. The sample yields about 110,000 distinct CDR3 sequences, 40% to 65% seen once. The chain links TRBV15 to TRBJ2-6; 8 bases match TRBD1. This receptor was identified in a human donor in good health, serving as a control. Sequencing input: sorted CD4+, CD8+, or CD8+CD57+ T cells (not recorded which) from PBMCs. The CDR3 sequence is CATSRSHIGRGPANVLTF. CDR3 in DNA: TGTGCCACCAGCAGATCCCATATTGGCAGGGGGCCGGCCAACGTCCTGACTTTC.